This TCR beta chain was identified during a study of T cells in Graves' hyperthyroidism and ophthalmopathy (dated by TCRdb to the late 2010s). Notes on the research overall: Peripheral blood samples were taken at the time of initial diagnosis, prior to any treatment. After blood sampling, hyperthyroidism patients were treated with methimazole at a starting dose of 30 mg daily, and ophthalmopathy patients were treated with high-dose intravenous methylprednisolone. A discovery cohort of approximately 100 patients, 43 with Graves' ophthalmopathy and 55 to 60 with stable Graves' hyperthyroidism, was used to find distinguishing TCR V-J signatures. In six Graves' hyperthyroidism patients, the study also compared T-cell repertoires from thyroid tissue with T-cell repertoires from blood. Prospective prediction of ophthalmopathy was tested in an independent validation cohort of 18 to 20 hyperthyroidism patients and 17 patients who later progressed to ophthalmopathy. For training and testing, the 100 or so patients in the discovery cohort were randomly divided in a 7:3 ratio. The paper reports TCR Vbeta CDR3 sequencing of approximately 140 peripheral blood samples: 40 or so ophthalmopathy, roughly 74 hyperthyroidism and approximately 17 progressor patients.

The investigation overall reported the following: Most expanded thyroid clonotypes (frequency above 0.001) were also found in blood, which suggests that blood repertoires may mirror thyroid immune responses. Ophthalmopathy was separated from stable hyperthyroidism by a 13 V-J signature model, with around 88% sensitivity and 81% to 82% specificity obtained in cross-validation and 80%/75% obtained in testing. In validation, the model predicted progression to ophthalmopathy a median of 6.5 months before onset, with over 55% sensitivity and 72.22% specificity. No statistical method was used to fix the sample size in advance, and group allocation was not hidden from the investigators.

The V end gives up 1 base and the J end 0 bases, leaving 2 bases in the junction not matched to a gene. CDR1 and CDR2 are read off the germline V gene (reference sequence) as LGHDT and YNNKEL. The CDR3 sequence holds 15 residues, the cysteine and phenylalanine included. The sequence is cut down to CDR3 DNA, 45 bases in frame from base 1. The TCR beta CDR3 regions were amplified from RNA transcripts. A first-round RT-PCR of the TCR CDR3 used the HTBI primer set with the Qiagen OneStep RT-PCR kit. Libraries were constructed in a second round of multiplex PCR, after which size selection and purification were performed. Libraries were sequenced paired-end with 100 bp reads on an Illumina HiSeq2000. Regarding the original processing steps: Raw data were processed with SOAPnuke, discarding reads with adapters, uncalled bases, mean Phred below 15, or no exact constant-primer or identifier match. COPE v1.2.5 was used to merge the high-quality paired reads, and each unique nucleotide sequence was defined as a clonotype. MiTCR v1.1 was used to align the clonotypes against IMGT TRBV, TRBD and TRBJ reference segments. The analysis was restricted to V-J combinations with a frequency above 0.0001, which together covered 99.2% of the repertoires. The TCS score was defined as F50 (clonal expansion) divided by E x V (chaos), with BLOSUM62-based TCRdist calculated between CDR3 peptides within each V-J. Welch's t-statistics and random forest reduced around 510 V-J features to about 13, which were used in a naive Bayes classifier (R e1071). Clones were called with MiXCR by TCRdb after fastp trimmed the public reads at Q25, and only in-frame beta chains were retained. Rows with one shared CDR3 protein collapse into an entry with the most common genes and DNA. TCRdb, rather than the study authors, made the V and J calls. In this sample the table shows about 740,000 distinct CDR3 sequences, 14% of which occur a single time. The ten largest clones add up to 9.5% to 13% of the sample.

Stable Graves' hyperthyroidism was defined as no progression to ophthalmopathy during 18 months of follow-up. Hyperthyroidism patients were newly diagnosed, with disease duration under 2 months, and aged 18 to 65 years. Any patient with an uncontrolled infection, another autoimmune disease, pregnancy or lactation was excluded. Diagnoses relied on clinical symptoms, serum thyroxine and TRAb, thyroid ultrasound and orbital computed tomography. PBMCs were isolated from about 10 ml of fresh peripheral blood by Ficoll-Paque density gradient centrifugation. Total RNA was extracted using Trizol reagent, and RNA quality was assessed on an Agilent 2100 Bioanalyzer. This clonotype was observed at least ten times. What antigen it recognizes has not been identified. No clone much larger than this one lies a single base away; base qualities are absent.

This chain joins TRBV3-1 to TRBJ1-1; TRBD1 aligns with 7 central bases. This clonotype was sampled from a woman aged 18-29 years with Graves' hyperthyroidism. The sequencing sample was made of blood. CDR3 region: CASSQGGQVNTEAFF. The sequenced DNA: TGTGCCAGCAGCCAAGGTGGACAGGTGAACACTGAAGCTTTCTTT.